The TCR beta chain described here comes from a study of beta chain features in type 1 diabetes. Every isolated RNA sample was fully reverse transcribed, so sequencing captured expressed TCRB transcripts. Profiled with immunoSEQ multiplex PCR; TCRdb holds only in-frame clones, not every one. The repertoire includes about 290,000 clones, about 7.8% of them detected once, and more than 0.9% sits in the top ten. V lost 7 bases and J 0 bases, leaving 10 bases between the germline ends. The CDR3 loop spans 14 amino acids. Germline lookup yields CDR1 LNHDA and CDR2 SQIVND (reference sequence). The sample consisted of central memory CD4+ T cells from blood. The origin of this receptor is a woman under 30 in good health. The chain is built from TRBV19 and TRBJ2-1, with unresolved D. In DNA form, the CDR3 reads TGTGCCAGTAATTTGGGCAGCTCCTACAATGAGCAGTTCTTC. Translation gives CASNLGSSYNEQFF.